This is a list of T cell receptor beta chains from one sample in a study of siplizumab effects on memory and regulatory T cells. This table comes from immunoSEQ multiplex PCR, and its TCRdb copy is limited to in-frame clones, with some not included. This sample has more than 90,000 clones, with about 95% found just once. The specimen was non-Treg CD4+ T cells sorted from blood. These receptor sequences come from a human donor in good health. CDR3s include the opening cysteine and the closing phenylalanine or tryptophan. Each record gives: J gene, clone size, D gene, V gene, CDR3 DNA, CDR3 protein. The D gene is left open where the match is weak. Size is stated for part of the rows, as once, few or many counts, or as a class when the clone is expanded.

J: TRBJ1-1
size: few
D: NA
V: TRBV2
DNA: TGTGCCAGCAGTGTAGACAGGCGCACTGAAGCTTTCTTT
CDR3: CASSVDRRTEAFF

J: TRBJ2-7
size: NA
D: TRBD2
V: TRBV6-6
DNA: TGTGCCAGCAGTGATAGCGGGAGGGCGAACGAGCAGTACTTC
CDR3: CASSDSGRANEQYF

J: TRBJ2-7
size: NA
D: TRBD2
V: TRBV14
DNA: TGTGCCAGCAGCCGACTAGCGGGAGTTGGTAGGGCCTACGAGCAGTACTTC
CDR3: CASSRLAGVGRAYEQYF

J: TRBJ1-2
size: NA
D: NA
V: TRBV30
DNA: TGTGCCTGGAGTTTGGGCCCTGGGGGCTACACCTTC
CDR3: CAWSLGPGGYTF

J: TRBJ2-3
size: NA
D: NA
V: TRBV9
DNA: TGTGCCAGCAGCGTAGCTCCCCCTTCGCGGGTATGGACAGATACGCAGTATTTT
CDR3: CASSVAPPSRVWTDTQYF

J: TRBJ1-2
size: NA
D: NA
V: TRBV5-5
DNA: TGTGCCAGCAGCCCTCACCTAGCGTTGCAAAACTATGGCTACACCTTC
CDR3: CASSPHLALQNYGYTF

J: TRBJ2-3
size: NA
D: NA
V: TRBV19
DNA: TGTGCCAGTAGTATGTTAGGCCAGGGCACAGATACGCAGTATTTT
CDR3: CASSMLGQGTDTQYF

J: TRBJ2-7
size: once
D: TRBD2
V: TRBV27
DNA: TGTGTCACTAGCGGAACCTACGAGCAGTACTTC
CDR3: CVTSGTYEQYF

J: TRBJ2-5
size: NA
D: NA
V: TRBV2
DNA: TGTGCCAGCAGTGAAGCGCAGGGAGGGACCCAGTACTTC
CDR3: CASSEAQGGTQYF

J: TRBJ1-5
size: NA
D: TRBD1
V: TRBV4-1
DNA: TGCGCCAGCAGCCAAGAGACAGGGGGCAATCAGCCCCAGCATTTT
CDR3: CASSQETGGNQPQHF

J: TRBJ1-4
size: NA
D: NA
V: TRBV19
DNA: TGTGCCAGTAGTCTAAATGAAAAACTGTTTTTT
CDR3: CASSLNEKLFF

J: TRBJ1-3
size: NA
D: NA
V: TRBV5-1
DNA: TGCGCCAGCAGCTTGGACAGGGCCGAACGTGGAAACACCATATATTTT
CDR3: CASSLDRAERGNTIYF

J: TRBJ2-3
size: NA
D: NA
V: TRBV27
DNA: TGTGCCAGCAGTTTCGTGTCCGCAGATACGCAGTATTTT
CDR3: CASSFVSADTQYF

J: TRBJ2-7
size: NA
D: NA
V: TRBV7-2
DNA: TGTGCCAGCAGCTCCAATCTCAGAGGCCCCTACGAGCAGTACTTC
CDR3: CASSSNLRGPYEQYF

J: TRBJ2-3
size: NA
D: NA
V: TRBV6-5
DNA: TGTGCCAGCAGTTCTGAAGTCACAGATACGCAGTATTTT
CDR3: CASSSEVTDTQYF

J: TRBJ2-7
size: NA
D: TRBD1
V: TRBV9
DNA: TGTGCCAGCAGCGTACAATTGGGACAGGGCGGCGAGCAGTACTTC
CDR3: CASSVQLGQGGEQYF

J: TRBJ2-7
size: once
D: NA
V: TRBV6-5
DNA: TGTGCCAGCAGTTACAATGCTTGGGCGGGCTTAGGCGAGCAGTACTTC
CDR3: CASSYNAWAGLGEQYF

J: TRBJ1-2
size: NA
D: NA
V: TRBV7-9
DNA: TGTGCCAGCAGCCTTTACATACGGGCGGGCTACACCTTC
CDR3: CASSLYIRAGYTF

J: TRBJ1-5
size: NA
D: TRBD1
V: TRBV11-2
DNA: TGTGCCAGCAGCGTTAGGACAGGGGATCAGCCCCAGCATTTT
CDR3: CASSVRTGDQPQHF

J: TRBJ2-7
size: once
D: NA
V: TRBV6-1
DNA: TGTGCCAGCAGTGTTCCAGGGGACGAGCAGTACTTC
CDR3: CASSVPGDEQYF

J: TRBJ2-3
size: NA
D: TRBD2
V: TRBV28
DNA: TGTGCCAGCAGCCTTCGAGTCGCGGGAGTTTTGGATACGCAGTATTTT
CDR3: CASSLRVAGVLDTQYF

J: TRBJ2-1
size: NA
D: NA
V: TRBV30
DNA: TGTGCCTGGAGTGTTGGGAGCTACAATGAGCAGTTCTTC
CDR3: CAWSVGSYNEQFF

J: TRBJ2-1
size: NA
D: TRBD2
V: TRBV11-2
DNA: TGTGCCAGCAGCTTGACAGTGGGGACTAGCGGGAGCGGGAGCAATGAGCAGTTCTTC
CDR3: CASSLTVGTSGSGSNEQFF

J: TRBJ2-1
size: NA
D: NA
V: TRBV5-4
DNA: TGTGCCAGCAGCCTTAAGGACTATTACAATGAGCAGTTCTTC
CDR3: CASSLKDYYNEQFF

J: TRBJ1-4
size: NA
D: TRBD1
V: TRBV5-6
DNA: TGTGCCAGCAGCTTGGCCGGCGCAGGGGGATTTGAAAAACTGTTTTTT
CDR3: CASSLAGAGGFEKLFF

J: TRBJ1-2
size: NA
D: NA
V: TRBV5-1
DNA: TGCGCCAGCAGCACGGGCGGGACAACTACCTATGGCTACACCTTC
CDR3: CASSTGGTTTYGYTF

J: TRBJ2-1
size: once
D: NA
V: TRBV29-1
DNA: TGCAGCGTTTTTTGGGTTGTGAAAAATGAGCAGTTCTTC
CDR3: CSVFWVVKNEQFF

J: TRBJ1-1
size: NA
D: NA
V: TRBV6-5
DNA: TGTGCCAGCAGTTACGGGCTACTTAGAACTGAAGCTTTCTTT
CDR3: CASSYGLLRTEAFF

J: TRBJ2-7
size: NA
D: TRBD1
V: TRBV2
DNA: TGTGCCAGCAGTGGGACGGGACAGGGCCACGAGCAGTACTTC
CDR3: CASSGTGQGHEQYF

J: TRBJ1-1
size: NA
D: TRBD1
V: TRBV28
DNA: TGTGCCAGCAGTTACAGGGGGCCCTCTGAAGCTTTCTTT
CDR3: CASSYRGPSEAFF

J: TRBJ2-6
size: NA
D: NA
V: TRBV13
DNA: TGTGCCAGCAGCTTTAGGCCTGGGGCCAACGTCCTGACTTTC
CDR3: CASSFRPGANVLTF

J: TRBJ2-7
size: NA
D: NA
V: TRBV27
DNA: TGTGCCAGCAGATCACTAGGATCTTCGGGGGTGCAGTACTTC
CDR3: CASRSLGSSGVQYF

J: TRBJ2-7
size: NA
D: TRBD2
V: TRBV5-4
DNA: TGTGCCAGCAGCCAAGCGGGAGGGCTCCCCTACGAGCAGTACTTC
CDR3: CASSQAGGLPYEQYF

J: TRBJ2-6
size: NA
D: NA
V: TRBV19
DNA: TGTGCCAGTAGTATATCCCCTGGGGCCAACGTCCTGACTTTC
CDR3: CASSISPGANVLTF

J: TRBJ2-3
size: NA
D: NA
V: TRBV5-1
DNA: TGCGCCAGCAGCTTGGACGGCGCGCTGTTCTACACAGATACGCAGTATTTT
CDR3: CASSLDGALFYTDTQYF

J: TRBJ2-7
size: NA
D: TRBD1
V: TRBV30
DNA: TGTGCCTGGGAAACAGGGGGCCCCTACGAGCAGTACTTC
CDR3: CAWETGGPYEQYF

J: TRBJ2-7
size: NA
D: NA
V: TRBV9
DNA: TGTGCCAGCAGCGTAGGGGGTACCGCAATATGGGAGCAGTACTTC
CDR3: CASSVGGTAIWEQYF

J: TRBJ1-2
size: NA
D: NA
V: TRBV7-8
DNA: TGTGCCAGCAGCTTGGGACGGAGGGGTCGCCGCTATGGCTACACCTTC
CDR3: CASSLGRRGRRYGYTF

J: TRBJ2-1
size: NA
D: NA
V: TRBV20-1
DNA: TGCAGTGCTAGCCGCCTGGGGGAGCAGTTCTTC
CDR3: CSASRLGEQFF

J: TRBJ2-1
size: NA
D: NA
V: TRBV7-2
DNA: TGTGCCAGCAGCTTAGGTCTTAGTTGGAATGAGCAGTTCTTC
CDR3: CASSLGLSWNEQFF

J: TRBJ1-2
size: once
D: NA
V: TRBV29-1
DNA: TGCAGCGGCGATCAGCAGAATGGCTACACCTTC
CDR3: CSGDQQNGYTF

J: TRBJ2-3
size: NA
D: TRBD2
V: TRBV7-9
DNA: TGTGCCAGCAGTCGACTAGCTGTGCCCCCTCCTAACACAGATACGCAGTATTTT
CDR3: CASSRLAVPPPNTDTQYF

J: TRBJ2-7
size: NA
D: NA
V: TRBV27
DNA: TGTGCCAGCAGCCGGGACACAAGATACGAGCAGTACTTC
CDR3: CASSRDTRYEQYF

J: TRBJ2-2
size: NA
D: NA
V: TRBV9
DNA: TGTGCCAGCAGCGTAAGGGGTAGTGGGGAGCTGTTTTTT
CDR3: CASSVRGSGELFF

J: TRBJ2-3
size: few
D: NA
V: TRBV6-5
DNA: TGTGCCAGCAGGCAACTCAGGGGCACAGATACGCAGTATTTT
CDR3: CASRQLRGTDTQYF

J: TRBJ2-2
size: NA
D: TRBD1
V: TRBV9
DNA: TGTGCCAGCAGCGTAGGGGGACAGGGCACGAACACCGGGGAGCTGTTTTTT
CDR3: CASSVGGQGTNTGELFF

J: TRBJ1-1
size: NA
D: TRBD1
V: TRBV27
DNA: TGTGCCAGCAGTTTTAGGACCACCCGGGACAGGGAAGCTTTCTTT
CDR3: CASSFRTTRDREAFF

J: TRBJ1-1
size: once
D: TRBD1
V: TRBV29-1
DNA: TGCAGCGTGGCAGGGGGCCCGAACACTGAAGCTTTCTTT
CDR3: CSVAGGPNTEAFF

J: TRBJ2-1
size: NA
D: NA
V: TRBV30
DNA: TGTGCCTGGAGTCCGGGAGCCACCTACAATGAGCAGTTCTTC
CDR3: CAWSPGATYNEQFF

J: TRBJ2-7
size: NA
D: NA
V: TRBV2
DNA: TGTGCCAGCAATAGACGGAACTACGAGCAGTACTTC
CDR3: CASNRRNYEQYF

J: TRBJ2-7
size: NA
D: NA
V: TRBV28
DNA: TGTGCCAGCAGTGCCCCCCCCGGGGCCTCCTACGAGCAGTACTTC
CDR3: CASSAPPGASYEQYF

J: TRBJ2-5
size: NA
D: TRBD2
V: TRBV28
DNA: TGTGCCAGCCAGGGACTAGCGGGAGTAGGGGAGACCCAGTACTTC
CDR3: CASQGLAGVGETQYF

J: TRBJ1-2
size: NA
D: NA
V: TRBV20-1
DNA: TGCAGTGCTGGGGGGACTCGGGGCTACACCTTC
CDR3: CSAGGTRGYTF

J: TRBJ2-3
size: NA
D: TRBD2
V: TRBV2
DNA: TGTGCCAGCAGTAGCGGGAGGGCCCGGGGGACAGATACGCAGTATTTT
CDR3: CASSSGRARGTDTQYF

J: TRBJ2-3
size: NA
D: NA
V: TRBV29-1
DNA: TGCAGCGTTGATAGGGGCACAGATACGCAGTATTTT
CDR3: CSVDRGTDTQYF